Shown below are 19 T cell receptor beta chains from a single sample sequenced in a study of blood T cell repertoires in COVID-19. Method: immunoSEQ multiplex PCR; TCRdb's copy keeps in-frame clones and lacks some. The sample consists of around 270,000 clones, over 80% of them appearing once. Source material: peripheral blood. All receptors derive from a woman aged 40-49 years who had recovered from COVID-19.

V gene TRBV5-1 combines with J gene TRBJ1-5; TRBD1 aligns across 10 bases. This CDR3 contains 13 residues. The germline gives CDR1 SGHRS, CDR2 YFSETQ. In nucleotides, the CDR3 is TGCGCGAGGGGGACAGGGGTTCGTCAGCCCCAGCATTTT. Its translation: CARGTGVRQPQHF.

The J gene is TRBJ1-1, the V gene TRBV30; possible D gene TRBD1, 6 bases. The CDR3 is 14 amino acids. Germline lookup yields CDR1 GTSNPN and CDR2 SVGIG (reference sequence). The V and J ends lost 6 bases and 0 bases respectively, with 14 bases between them. The CDR3 bases are TGTGCCTGCCTAGGGGGAGCACTGAACACTGAAGCTTTCTTT. Its protein product is CACLGGALNTEAFF.

The chain uses TRBV7-9 and TRBJ2-3; TRBD1 matches 8 bases. J gave up 2 bases and V 3 bases, and 7 bases lay outside the gene matches. CDR1 is SEHNR and CDR2 is FQNEAQ in the germline V gene (reference sequence). The CDR3 has 16 amino acids. The CDR3 DNA reads as TGTGCCAGCAGCTTGTCAAGGACAGGGCACACAGATACGCAGTATTTT. It specifies CASSLSRTGHTDTQYF.

The chain carries TRBV27 and TRBJ2-7, with D maybe TRBD2 (5 bases). The CDR3 extends over 13 amino acids. The V and J ends lost 1 base and 3 bases respectively, with 7 bases between them. The germline V gene has CDR1 MNHEY and CDR2 SMNVEV (reference sequence). In DNA form, the CDR3 reads TGTGCCAGCAGTTTATATGAGGGCTACGAGCAGTACTTC. It translates to CASSLYEGYEQYF.

This clone has a handful of counts. The chain is built from TRBV15 and TRBJ1-3; D is ambiguous. The V end lost 0 bases, the J end lost 4 bases, and 10 bases lay between the germline ends. The CDR3 totals 15 residues. Germline V lookup: CDR1 LNHNV, CDR2 YYDKDF (reference sequence). As DNA, the CDR3 is TGTGCCACCAGCAGAGATCACGGGTTCGGAAACACCATATATTTT. This codes for CATSRDHGFGNTIYF.

The V and J genes are TRBV5-1 and TRBJ1-2, with D possibly matching TRBD1 (5 bases). The CDR3 is 14 amino acids. Trimming pared 4 bases from V and 6 bases from J, leaving 16 bases between. Germline V lookup: CDR1 SGHRS, CDR2 YFSETQ. The CDR3 is CASSKGGVGNGYTF. In DNA form, the CDR3 reads TGCGCCAGCAGCAAGGGAGGGGTCGGAAATGGCTACACCTTC.

The chain has TRBV7-3 and TRBJ2-3, with D unclear. The germline V gene encodes CDR1 SGHTA and CDR2 FQGTGA. The V gene lost 5 bases and the J gene lost 2 bases, with 11 bases spanning the gap. The CDR3 has 14 residues. CDR3 loop: CASSQTGITDTQYF. CDR3 DNA sequence: TGTGCCAGCAGCCAAACGGGTATCACAGATACGCAGTATTTT.

This rearrangement joins TRBV28 to TRBJ2-6, with a tentative D call TRBD2 (5 bases). The CDR3 runs to 17 residues. Germline CDR1 is MDHEN and CDR2 is SYDVKM. The V end was cut by 5 bases, the J end by 0 bases, with 14 bases between. DNA for the CDR3: TGTGCCAGCAGTCCAACTGTCGGGAACTCTGGGGCCAACGTCCTGACTTTC. It yields the protein CASSPTVGNSGANVLTF.

The J gene is TRBJ2-3, the V gene TRBV6-2 or TRBV6-3, with 8 bases lining up with TRBD2. Germline CDR1 is MNHEY and CDR2 is SVGEGT. The ends lost 2 bases at V and 4 bases at J; junction bases unmatched: 8. The CDR3 loop spans 16 amino acids. The CDR3 DNA sequence: TGTGCCAGCAGTTACCAGCGGGGGCCCGCCGCAGATACGCAGTATTTT. This codes for CASSYQRGPAADTQYF.

CDR3 coding DNA: TGTGCCAGCAGCTTTAGCGTAAACGCTAACTATGGCTACACCTTC. Amino acids: CASSFSVNANYGYTF. V and J are TRBV5-6 and TRBJ1-2; D call uncertain. Per germline, CDR1 SGHDT and CDR2 YYEEEE. V lost 2 bases to trimming and J lost 0 bases, with 11 bases between them. This CDR3 comprises 15 residues.

The chain recombines TRBV7-2 with TRBJ2-7, with D tentatively TRBD2 (5 bases). CDR1 and CDR2 (germline): SGHTA, FQGNSA. Deletions cut 1 base from V and 3 bases from J, with 10 bases between. The CDR3 is made up of 14 amino acids. The CDR3 nucleotides read TGTGCCAGCAGCTTAGACGGGAACAGCTACGAGCAGTACTTC. Translating gives CASSLDGNSYEQYF.

This chain connects TRBV7-2 to TRBJ1-5; tentatively, D is TRBD1 (6 bases). This CDR3 comprises 15 residues. V was shortened by 5 bases and J by 1 base, with 12 bases between the two germline ends. Per germline, CDR1 SGHTA and CDR2 FQGNSA. The DNA of the CDR3 is TGTGCCAGCAGCCCCCCGGGACACAGCAATCAGCCCCAGCATTTT. Protein product: CASSPPGHSNQPQHF.

This chain uses TRBV6-5 with TRBJ1-4; perhaps TRBD1 as D (6 bases). Germline V gene data show CDR1 as MNHEY and CDR2 as SVGAGI. The CDR3 has 15 amino acids. V dropped 0 bases and J dropped 10 bases, with 15 bases sitting between them. The CDR3 DNA reads TGTGCCAGCAGTTACTCATGGGACACCGTTGGAAAACTGTTTTTT. This translates into CASSYSWDTVGKLFF.

The rearrangement links TRBV5-5 to TRBJ2-7; 8 bases fit TRBD1. Germline lookup yields CDR1 SGHKS and CDR2 YYEKEE (reference sequence). This CDR3 contains 16 residues. Trimming cost V 2 bases and J 8 bases; bases outside gene matches: 15. CDR3: CASSLSPGQVGPKQYF. Here the CDR3 DNA reads TGTGCCAGCAGCTTAAGCCCGGGACAGGTAGGCCCGAAGCAGTACTTC.

The rearrangement links TRBV30 to TRBJ1-5, with D tentatively TRBD1 (6 bases). The CDR3 contains 16 residues. Germline V gene data show CDR1 as GTSNPN and CDR2 as SVGIG (reference sequence). With 0 bases removed from V and 5 bases from J, the gap between germline ends came to 17 bases. CDR3 loop: CAWSVLGTIGDQPQHF. The CDR3 coding sequence is TGTGCCTGGAGTGTACTTGGGACAATCGGAGATCAGCCCCAGCATTTT.

The chain couples TRBV14 to TRBJ2-5; tentative D call: TRBD2 (7 bases). CDR3 length: 16 amino acids. Germline V gene sequence: CDR1 SGHDN, CDR2 FVKESK. With 3 bases removed from V and 7 bases from J, the gap between germline ends came to 21 bases. The CDR3 DNA reads TGTGCCAGCAGCCATCTCCAAGGGGGGGCAGAGCTGACCCAGTACTTC. It translates to CASSHLQGGAELTQYF.

The table lists this clone with a count of one. The chain uses TRBV28 and TRBJ1-1; D gene ambiguous. The CDR3 contains 14 residues. Trimming took 2 bases from V and 0 from J, leaving 7 bases between them. In germline, CDR1 is MDHEN, CDR2 SYDVKM. CDR3 coding DNA: TGTGCCAGCAGTTTAGAGGTTTTGAACACTGAAGCTTTCTTT. This translates into CASSLEVLNTEAFF.

This clone was counted between two and nine times. The genes are TRBV27 and TRBJ2-2; TRBD2 matches at 13 bases. Germline CDR1 is MNHEY and CDR2 is SMNVEV (reference sequence). V lost 6 bases and J lost 4; bases outside the gene matches: 8. CDR3 length: 17 residues. Here the CDR3 reads CASSRGLAGVSTGELFF. CDR3 nucleotide sequence: TGTGCCAGCAGCCGCGGACTAGCGGGGGTGAGCACCGGGGAGCTGTTTTTT.

This clone was seen only a few times. V gene TRBV2 combines with J gene TRBJ1-5; 7 bases match TRBD1. The CDR3 is 14 amino acids. Germline V gives CDR1 SNHLY, CDR2 FYNNEI. Trimming took 6 bases from V and 3 from J; bases not matched to a gene: 5. The CDR3 DNA reads as TGTGCCAGCAGAGGGGACAGTAACAATCAGCCCCAGCATTTT. Protein: CASRGDSNNQPQHF.